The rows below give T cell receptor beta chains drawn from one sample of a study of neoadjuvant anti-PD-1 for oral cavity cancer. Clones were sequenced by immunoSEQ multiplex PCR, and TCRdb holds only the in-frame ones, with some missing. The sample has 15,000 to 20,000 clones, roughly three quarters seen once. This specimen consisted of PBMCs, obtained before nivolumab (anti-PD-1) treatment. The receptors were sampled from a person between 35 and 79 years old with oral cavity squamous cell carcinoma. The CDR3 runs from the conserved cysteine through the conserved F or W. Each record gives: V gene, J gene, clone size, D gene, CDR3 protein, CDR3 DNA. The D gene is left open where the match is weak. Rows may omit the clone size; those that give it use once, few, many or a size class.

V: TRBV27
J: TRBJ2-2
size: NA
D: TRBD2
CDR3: CASSISGRAVFDGELFF
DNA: TGTGCCAGCAGTATAAGCGGGAGGGCCGTATTTGACGGGGAGCTGTTTTTT

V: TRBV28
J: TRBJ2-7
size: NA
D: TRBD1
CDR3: CASSLPGQGMEQYF
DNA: TGTGCCAGCAGTCTTCCGGGACAGGGGATGGAGCAGTACTTC

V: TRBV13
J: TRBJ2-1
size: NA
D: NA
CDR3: CASSSSYSGNEQFF
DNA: TGTGCCAGCAGCTCCTCCTACTCCGGAAATGAGCAGTTCTTC

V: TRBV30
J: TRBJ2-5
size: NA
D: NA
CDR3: CAWSVRSRMGGVSETQYF
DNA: TGTGCCTGGAGTGTACGGAGTAGGATGGGGGGCGTTTCGGAGACCCAGTACTTC

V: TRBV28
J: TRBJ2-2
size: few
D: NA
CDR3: CASSPPTGELFF
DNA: TGTGCCAGCAGTCCGCCGACCGGGGAGCTGTTTTTT

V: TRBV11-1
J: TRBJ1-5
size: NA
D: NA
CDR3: CASSSSSNQPQHF
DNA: TGTGCCAGCAGCTCAAGTAGCAATCAGCCCCAGCATTTT

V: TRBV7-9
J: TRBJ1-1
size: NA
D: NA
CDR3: CASSGSTGNTEAFF
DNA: TGTGCCAGCAGCGGGTCGACGGGGAACACTGAAGCTTTCTTT

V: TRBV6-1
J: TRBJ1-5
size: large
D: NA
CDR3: CASSHGTVSNQPQHF
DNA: TGTGCCAGCAGCCACGGGACGGTTAGCAATCAGCCCCAGCATTTT

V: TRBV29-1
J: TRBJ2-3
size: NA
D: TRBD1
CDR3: CSVERWDRGLTDTQYF
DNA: TGCAGCGTTGAAAGGTGGGACAGGGGGCTAACAGATACGCAGTATTTT

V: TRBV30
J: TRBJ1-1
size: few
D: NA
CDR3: CAWSEAQAGDTEAFF
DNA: TGTGCCTGGAGTGAAGCGCAGGCCGGGGACACTGAAGCTTTCTTT

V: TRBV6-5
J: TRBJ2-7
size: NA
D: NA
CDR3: CASSSGAANSYEQYF
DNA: TGTGCCAGCAGTTCGGGGGCAGCCAACTCCTACGAGCAGTACTTC

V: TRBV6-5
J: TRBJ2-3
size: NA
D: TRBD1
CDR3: CASSLGTGLPDTQYF
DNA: TGTGCCAGCAGTCTCGGGACAGGGTTGCCCGATACGCAGTATTTT

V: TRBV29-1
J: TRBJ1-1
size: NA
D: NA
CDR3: CSVPGLNTEAFF
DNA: TGCAGCGTTCCAGGGTTAAACACTGAAGCTTTCTTT

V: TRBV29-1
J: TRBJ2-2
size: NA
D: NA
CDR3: CSVDGSYGGELFF
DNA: TGCAGCGTTGATGGCTCCTACGGCGGGGAGCTGTTTTTT

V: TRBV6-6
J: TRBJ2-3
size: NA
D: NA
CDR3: CASTEGVSTDTQYF
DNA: TGTGCCAGCACCGAGGGGGTTAGCACAGATACGCAGTATTTT

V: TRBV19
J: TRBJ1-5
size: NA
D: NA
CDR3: CASSGGGSYNQPQHF
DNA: TGTGCCAGTAGTGGGGGAGGGAGTTACAATCAGCCCCAGCATTTT

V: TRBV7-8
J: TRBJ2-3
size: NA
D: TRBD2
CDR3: CASSPRGSFSTDTQYF
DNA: TGTGCCAGCAGCCCCCGCGGGAGCTTTAGCACAGATACGCAGTATTTT

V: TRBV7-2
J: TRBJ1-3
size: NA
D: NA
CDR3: CASSLRDSGNTIYF
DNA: TGTGCCAGCAGCTTGCGGGACTCTGGAAACACCATATATTTT

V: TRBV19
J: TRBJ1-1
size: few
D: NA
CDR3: CASSPRRGAEAFF
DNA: TGTGCCAGTAGTCCCAGAAGGGGCGCTGAAGCTTTCTTT

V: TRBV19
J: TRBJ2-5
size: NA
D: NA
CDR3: CASSISGTPRETQYF
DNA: TGTGCCAGTAGTATCTCCGGGACCCCTAGAGAGACCCAGTACTTC

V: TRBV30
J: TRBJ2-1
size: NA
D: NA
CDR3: CAWGAAFDEQFF
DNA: TGTGCCTGGGGGGCGGCCTTCGATGAGCAGTTCTTC

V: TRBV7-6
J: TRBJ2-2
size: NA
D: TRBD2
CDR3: CASSKEGLAGRPGELFF
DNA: TGTGCCAGCAGCAAAGAAGGTCTAGCGGGTCGCCCCGGGGAGCTGTTTTTT

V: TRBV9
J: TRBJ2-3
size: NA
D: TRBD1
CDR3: CASSGGQGLADTQYF
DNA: TGTGCCAGCAGCGGGGGACAGGGGCTCGCAGATACGCAGTATTTT

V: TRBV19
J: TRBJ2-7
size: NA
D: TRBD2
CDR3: CASSILAGVGEQYF
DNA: TGTGCCAGTAGTATCCTAGCGGGAGTCGGCGAGCAGTACTTC

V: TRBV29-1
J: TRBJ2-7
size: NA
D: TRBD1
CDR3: CSVGGQGSYEQYF
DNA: TGCAGCGTGGGAGGACAGGGCTCCTACGAGCAGTACTTC

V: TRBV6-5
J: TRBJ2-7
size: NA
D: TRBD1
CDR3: CASSGTGNTYEQYF
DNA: TGTGCCAGCAGTGGGACAGGGAACACCTACGAGCAGTACTTC

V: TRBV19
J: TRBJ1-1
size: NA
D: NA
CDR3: CATLQYTEAFF
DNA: TGTGCCACCCTACAGTACACTGAAGCTTTCTTT

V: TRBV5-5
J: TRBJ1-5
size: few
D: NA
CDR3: CASSLTEGSNQPQHF
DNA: TGTGCCAGCAGCTTAACCGAGGGAAGCAATCAGCCCCAGCATTTT

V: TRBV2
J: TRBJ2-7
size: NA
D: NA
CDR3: CASSPGPLYEQYF
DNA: TGTGCCAGCAGTCCGGGACCCCTCTACGAGCAGTACTTC

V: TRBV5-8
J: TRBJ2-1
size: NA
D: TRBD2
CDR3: CASSRTGTTNEQFF
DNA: TGTGCCAGCAGCCGGACCGGGACTACCAATGAGCAGTTCTTC

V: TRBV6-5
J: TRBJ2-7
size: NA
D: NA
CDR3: CASSPEPYEQYF
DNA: TGTGCCAGCAGCCCCGAGCCCTACGAGCAGTACTTC

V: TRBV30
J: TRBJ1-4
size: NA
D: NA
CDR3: CAWSVQESQKLFF
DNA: TGTGCCTGGAGTGTACAGGAATCTCAAAAACTGTTTTTT

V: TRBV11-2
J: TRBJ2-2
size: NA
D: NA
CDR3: CASSFQSGELFF
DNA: TGTGCCAGCAGCTTCCAATCCGGGGAGCTGTTTTTT

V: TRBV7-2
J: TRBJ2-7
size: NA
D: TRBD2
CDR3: CASSSSAGLAGVHEQYF
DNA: TGTGCCAGCAGCTCCTCGGCGGGACTAGCGGGAGTCCACGAGCAGTACTTC

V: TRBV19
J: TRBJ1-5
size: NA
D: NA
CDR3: CASSPRRGESNQPQHF
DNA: TGTGCCAGTAGTCCCCGACGTGGTGAGAGCAATCAGCCCCAGCATTTT

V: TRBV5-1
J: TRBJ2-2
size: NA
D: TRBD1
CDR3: CASSKDGLGQGLAGELFF
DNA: TGCGCCAGCAGCAAAGATGGCCTGGGACAGGGTCTCGCCGGGGAGCTGTTTTTT

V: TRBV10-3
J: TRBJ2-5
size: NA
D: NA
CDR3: CAISRGRGETQYF
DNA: TGTGCCATCTCCCGGGGCCGAGGAGAGACCCAGTACTTC

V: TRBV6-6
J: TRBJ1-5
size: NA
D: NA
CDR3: CASSYYSNQPQHF
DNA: TGTGCCAGCAGTTACTATAGCAATCAGCCCCAGCATTTT

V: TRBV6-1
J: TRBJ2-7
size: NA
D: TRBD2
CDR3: CASSLGLAGPYEQYF
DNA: TGTGCCAGCAGTTTGGGACTAGCGGGCCCCTATGAGCAGTACTTC

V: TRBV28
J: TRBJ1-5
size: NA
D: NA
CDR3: CASSLAENQPQHF
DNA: TGTGCCAGCAGTTTAGCGGAAAATCAGCCCCAGCATTTT

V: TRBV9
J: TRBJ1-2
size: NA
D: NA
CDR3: CARSYPRGYTF
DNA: TGTGCCAGATCCTACCCTAGGGGCTACACCTTC

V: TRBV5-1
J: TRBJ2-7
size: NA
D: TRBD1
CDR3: CASSFSAGTGTYEQYF
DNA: TGCGCCAGCAGCTTTTCCGCCGGGACAGGGACCTACGAGCAGTACTTC

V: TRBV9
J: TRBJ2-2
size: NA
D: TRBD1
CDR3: CASSPRQGMLSTGELFF
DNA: TGTGCCAGCAGCCCTCGACAGGGAATGTTGTCGACCGGGGAGCTGTTTTTT

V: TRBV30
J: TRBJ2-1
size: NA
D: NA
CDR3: CAWSPGGENNEQFF
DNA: TGTGCCTGGTCCCCCGGCGGGGAAAACAATGAGCAGTTCTTC

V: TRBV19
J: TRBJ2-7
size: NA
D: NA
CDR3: CASSISTYPAEQYF
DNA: TGTGCCAGTAGTATTTCTACGTACCCTGCCGAGCAGTACTTC

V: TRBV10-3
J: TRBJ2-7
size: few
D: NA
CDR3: CAIRKTEAYEQYF
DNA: TGTGCCATCAGGAAGACCGAGGCCTACGAGCAGTACTTC

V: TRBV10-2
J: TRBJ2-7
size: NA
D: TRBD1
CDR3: CASRRTGLGLYEQYF
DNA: TGCGCCAGCAGGAGGACAGGACTGGGGCTTTACGAGCAGTACTTC

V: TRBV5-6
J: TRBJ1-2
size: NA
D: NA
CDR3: CASSKIGGYGYTF
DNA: TGTGCCAGCAGTAAAATAGGGGGCTATGGCTACACCTTC

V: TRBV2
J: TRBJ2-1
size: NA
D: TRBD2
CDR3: CASSAGTRLGQFF
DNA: TGTGCCAGCAGCGCAGGGACTAGATTAGGGCAGTTCTTC

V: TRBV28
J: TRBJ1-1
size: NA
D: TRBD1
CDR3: CASRRIGTGKFKNTEAFF
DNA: TGTGCCAGCAGGAGAATCGGGACAGGGAAGTTCAAAAACACTGAAGCTTTCTTT

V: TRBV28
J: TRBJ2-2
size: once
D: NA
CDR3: CASSFPLTSGELFF
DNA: TGTGCCAGCAGTTTCCCTTTAACTAGCGGGGAGCTGTTTTTT

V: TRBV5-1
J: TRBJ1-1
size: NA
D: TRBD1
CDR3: CASSLRGGPMNTEAFF
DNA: TGCGCCAGCAGCTTGAGAGGGGGCCCTATGAACACTGAAGCTTTCTTT

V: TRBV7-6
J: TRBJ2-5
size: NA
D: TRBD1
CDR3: CASSLGGQSQETQYF
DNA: TGTGCCAGCAGCTTAGGGGGACAGTCCCAAGAGACCCAGTACTTC